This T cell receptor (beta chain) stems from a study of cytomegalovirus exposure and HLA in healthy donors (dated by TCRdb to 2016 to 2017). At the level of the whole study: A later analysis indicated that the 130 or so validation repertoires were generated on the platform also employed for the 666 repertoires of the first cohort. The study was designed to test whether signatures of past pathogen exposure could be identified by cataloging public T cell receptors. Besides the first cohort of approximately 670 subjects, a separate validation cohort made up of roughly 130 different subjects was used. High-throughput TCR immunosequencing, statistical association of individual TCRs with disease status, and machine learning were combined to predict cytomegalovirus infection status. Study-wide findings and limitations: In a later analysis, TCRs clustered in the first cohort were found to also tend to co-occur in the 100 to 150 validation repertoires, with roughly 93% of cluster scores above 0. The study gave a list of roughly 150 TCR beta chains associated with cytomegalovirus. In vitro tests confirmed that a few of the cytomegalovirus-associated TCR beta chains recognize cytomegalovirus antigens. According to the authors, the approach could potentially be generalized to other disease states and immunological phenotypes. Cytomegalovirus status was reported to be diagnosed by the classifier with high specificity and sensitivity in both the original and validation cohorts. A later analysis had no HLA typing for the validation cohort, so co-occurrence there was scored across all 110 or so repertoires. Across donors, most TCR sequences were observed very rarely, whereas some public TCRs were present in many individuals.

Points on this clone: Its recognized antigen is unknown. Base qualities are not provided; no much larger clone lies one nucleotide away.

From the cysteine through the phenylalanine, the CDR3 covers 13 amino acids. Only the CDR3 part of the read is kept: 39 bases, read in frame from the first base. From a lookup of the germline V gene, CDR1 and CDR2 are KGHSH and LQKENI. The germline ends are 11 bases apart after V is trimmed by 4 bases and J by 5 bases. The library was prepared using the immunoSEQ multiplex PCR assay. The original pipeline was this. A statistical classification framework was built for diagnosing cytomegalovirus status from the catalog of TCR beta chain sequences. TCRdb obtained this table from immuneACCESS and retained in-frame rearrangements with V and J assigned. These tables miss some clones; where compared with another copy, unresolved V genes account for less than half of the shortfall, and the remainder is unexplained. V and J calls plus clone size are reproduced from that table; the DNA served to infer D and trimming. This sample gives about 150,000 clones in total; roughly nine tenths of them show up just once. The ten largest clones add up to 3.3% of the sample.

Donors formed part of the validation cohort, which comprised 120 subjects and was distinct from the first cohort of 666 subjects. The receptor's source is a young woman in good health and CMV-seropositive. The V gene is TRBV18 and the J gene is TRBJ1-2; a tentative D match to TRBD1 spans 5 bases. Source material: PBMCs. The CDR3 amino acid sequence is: CASSLTDAYGYTF. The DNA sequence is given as TGTGCCAGCTCACTGACAGACGCATATGGCTACACCTTC.